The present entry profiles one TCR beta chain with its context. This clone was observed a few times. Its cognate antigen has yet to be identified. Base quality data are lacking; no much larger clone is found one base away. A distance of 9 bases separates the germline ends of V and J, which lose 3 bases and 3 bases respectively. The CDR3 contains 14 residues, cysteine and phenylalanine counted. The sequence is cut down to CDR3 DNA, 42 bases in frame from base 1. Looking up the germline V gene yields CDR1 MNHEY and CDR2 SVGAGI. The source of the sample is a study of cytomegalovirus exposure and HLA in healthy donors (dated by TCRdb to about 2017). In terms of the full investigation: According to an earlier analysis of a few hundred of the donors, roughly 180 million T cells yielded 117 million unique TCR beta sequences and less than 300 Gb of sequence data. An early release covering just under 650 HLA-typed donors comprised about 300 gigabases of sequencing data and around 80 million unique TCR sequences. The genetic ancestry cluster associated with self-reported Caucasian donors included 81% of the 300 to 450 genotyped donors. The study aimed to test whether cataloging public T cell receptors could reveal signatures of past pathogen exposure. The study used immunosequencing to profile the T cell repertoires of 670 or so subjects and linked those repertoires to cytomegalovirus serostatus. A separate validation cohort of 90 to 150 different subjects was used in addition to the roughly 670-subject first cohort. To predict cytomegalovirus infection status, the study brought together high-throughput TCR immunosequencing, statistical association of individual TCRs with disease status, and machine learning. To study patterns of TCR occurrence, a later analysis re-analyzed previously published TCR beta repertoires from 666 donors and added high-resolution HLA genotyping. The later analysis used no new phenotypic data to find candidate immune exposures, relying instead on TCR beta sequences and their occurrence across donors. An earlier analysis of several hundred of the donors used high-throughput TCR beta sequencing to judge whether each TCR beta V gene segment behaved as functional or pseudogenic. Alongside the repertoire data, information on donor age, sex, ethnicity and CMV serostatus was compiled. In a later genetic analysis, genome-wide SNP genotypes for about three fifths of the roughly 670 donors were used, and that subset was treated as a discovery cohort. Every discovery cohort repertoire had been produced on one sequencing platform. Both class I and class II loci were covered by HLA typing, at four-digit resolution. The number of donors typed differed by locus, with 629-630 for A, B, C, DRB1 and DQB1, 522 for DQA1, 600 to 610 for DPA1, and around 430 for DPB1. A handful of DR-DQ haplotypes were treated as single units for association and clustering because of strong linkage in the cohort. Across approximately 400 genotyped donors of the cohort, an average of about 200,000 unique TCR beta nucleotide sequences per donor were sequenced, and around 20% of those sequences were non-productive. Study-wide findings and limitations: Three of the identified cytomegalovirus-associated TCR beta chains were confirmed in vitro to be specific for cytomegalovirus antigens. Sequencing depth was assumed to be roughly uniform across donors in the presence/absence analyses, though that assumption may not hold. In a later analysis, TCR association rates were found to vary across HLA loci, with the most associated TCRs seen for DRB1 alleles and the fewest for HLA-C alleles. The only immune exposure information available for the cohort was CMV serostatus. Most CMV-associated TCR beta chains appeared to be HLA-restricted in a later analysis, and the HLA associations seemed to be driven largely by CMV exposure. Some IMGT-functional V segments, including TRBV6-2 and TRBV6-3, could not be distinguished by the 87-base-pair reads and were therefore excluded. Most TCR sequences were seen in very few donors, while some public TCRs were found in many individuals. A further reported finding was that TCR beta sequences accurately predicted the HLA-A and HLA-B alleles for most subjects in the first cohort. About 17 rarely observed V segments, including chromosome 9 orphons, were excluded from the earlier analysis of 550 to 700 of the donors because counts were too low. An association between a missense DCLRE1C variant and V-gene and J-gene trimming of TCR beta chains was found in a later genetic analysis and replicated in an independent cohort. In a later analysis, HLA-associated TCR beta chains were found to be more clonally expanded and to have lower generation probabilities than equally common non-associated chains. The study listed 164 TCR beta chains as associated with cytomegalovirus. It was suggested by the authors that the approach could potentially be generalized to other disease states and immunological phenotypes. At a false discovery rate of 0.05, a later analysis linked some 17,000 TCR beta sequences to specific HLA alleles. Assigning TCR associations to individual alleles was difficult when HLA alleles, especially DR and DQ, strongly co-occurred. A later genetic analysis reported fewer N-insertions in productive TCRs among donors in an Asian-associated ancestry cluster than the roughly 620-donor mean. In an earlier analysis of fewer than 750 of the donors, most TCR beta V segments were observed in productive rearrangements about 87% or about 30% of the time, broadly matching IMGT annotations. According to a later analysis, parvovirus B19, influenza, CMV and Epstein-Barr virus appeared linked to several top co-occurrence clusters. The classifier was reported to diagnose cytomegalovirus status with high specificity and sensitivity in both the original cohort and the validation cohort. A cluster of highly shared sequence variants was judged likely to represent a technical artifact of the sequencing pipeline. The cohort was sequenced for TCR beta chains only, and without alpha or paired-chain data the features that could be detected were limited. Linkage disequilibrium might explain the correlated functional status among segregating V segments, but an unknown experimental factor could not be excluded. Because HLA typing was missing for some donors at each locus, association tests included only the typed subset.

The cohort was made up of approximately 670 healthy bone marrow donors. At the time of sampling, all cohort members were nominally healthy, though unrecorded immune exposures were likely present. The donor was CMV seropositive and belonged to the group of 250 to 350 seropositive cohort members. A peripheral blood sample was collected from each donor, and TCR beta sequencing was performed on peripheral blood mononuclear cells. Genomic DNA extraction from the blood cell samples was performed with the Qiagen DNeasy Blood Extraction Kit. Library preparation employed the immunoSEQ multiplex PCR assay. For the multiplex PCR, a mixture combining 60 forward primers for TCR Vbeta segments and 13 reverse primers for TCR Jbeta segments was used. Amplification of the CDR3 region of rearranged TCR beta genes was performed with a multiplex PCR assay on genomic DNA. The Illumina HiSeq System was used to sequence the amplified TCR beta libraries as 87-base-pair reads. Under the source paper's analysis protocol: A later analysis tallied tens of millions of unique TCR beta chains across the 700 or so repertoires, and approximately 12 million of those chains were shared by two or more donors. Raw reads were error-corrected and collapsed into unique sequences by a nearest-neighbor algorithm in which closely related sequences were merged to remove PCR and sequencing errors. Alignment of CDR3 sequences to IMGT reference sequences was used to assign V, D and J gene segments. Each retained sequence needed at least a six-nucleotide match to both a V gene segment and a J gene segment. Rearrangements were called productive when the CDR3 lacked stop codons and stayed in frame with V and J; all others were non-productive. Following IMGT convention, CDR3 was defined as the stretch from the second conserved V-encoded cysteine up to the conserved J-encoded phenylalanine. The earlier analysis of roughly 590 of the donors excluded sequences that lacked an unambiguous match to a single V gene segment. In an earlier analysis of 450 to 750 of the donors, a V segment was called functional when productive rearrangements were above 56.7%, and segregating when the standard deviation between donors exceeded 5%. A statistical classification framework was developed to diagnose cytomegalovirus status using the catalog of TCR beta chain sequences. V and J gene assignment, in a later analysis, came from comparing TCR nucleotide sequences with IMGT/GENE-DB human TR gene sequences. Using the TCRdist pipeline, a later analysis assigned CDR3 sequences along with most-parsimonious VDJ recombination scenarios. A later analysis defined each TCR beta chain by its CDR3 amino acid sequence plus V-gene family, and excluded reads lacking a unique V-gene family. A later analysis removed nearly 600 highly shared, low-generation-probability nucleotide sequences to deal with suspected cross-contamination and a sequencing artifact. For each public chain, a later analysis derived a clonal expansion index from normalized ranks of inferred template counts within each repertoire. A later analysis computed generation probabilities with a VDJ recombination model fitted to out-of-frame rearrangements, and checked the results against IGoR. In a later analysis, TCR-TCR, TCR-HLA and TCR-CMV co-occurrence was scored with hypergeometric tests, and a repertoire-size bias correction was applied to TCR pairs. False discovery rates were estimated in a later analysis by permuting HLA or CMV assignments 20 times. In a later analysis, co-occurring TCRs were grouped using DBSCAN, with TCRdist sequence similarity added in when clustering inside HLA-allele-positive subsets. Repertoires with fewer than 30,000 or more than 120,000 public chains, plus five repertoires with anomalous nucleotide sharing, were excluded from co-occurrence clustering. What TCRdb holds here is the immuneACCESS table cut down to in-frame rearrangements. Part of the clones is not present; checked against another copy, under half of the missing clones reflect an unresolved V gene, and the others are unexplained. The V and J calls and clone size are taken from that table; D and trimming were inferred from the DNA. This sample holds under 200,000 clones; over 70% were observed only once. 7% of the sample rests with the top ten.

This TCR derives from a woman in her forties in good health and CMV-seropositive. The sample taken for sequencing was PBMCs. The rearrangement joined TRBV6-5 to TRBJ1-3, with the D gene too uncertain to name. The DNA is TGTGCCAGCAGTTATTCAGAAAGTGGAAACACCATATATTTT. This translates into CASSYSESGNTIYF.